The source of this T cell receptor (beta chain) is a study of tumor-infiltrating lymphocytes in primary liver carcinoma (TCRdb year 2017). Context from the whole study: The five patients, three men and two women aged 30 to 69 years, had hepatocellular carcinoma (four) or combined HCC and intrahepatic cholangiocarcinoma (one). Tumors of the five patients were stage T1-T3 N0M0 with maximum diameters of roughly 4.2 to 11 cm. Samples yielded roughly 3.5 to 7.5 million productive TCRbeta reads; read depth did not differ significantly between tissue types. TCRbeta repertoire sequencing, expression microarrays and whole-exome sequencing were combined in the study across five regions of each liver tumor, with adjacent normal tissue and blood also included. TCRbeta repertoire sequencing covered roughly 35 specimens from 5 patients: 25 tumor regions, 5 adjacent noncancerous liver tissues and 5 peripheral blood samples. To link TCRbeta repertoire diversity with the local molecular phenotype, the approximately 23 tumor region samples were profiled using Agilent mRNA microarrays. High reproducibility was observed for the technical replicate repertoires, with mean shared-clone rates near 0.89 and correlation coefficients above 0.95. The full study reports these points: A significantly larger repertoire fraction was made up by the top 250 clones in tumors than in blood (p = 0.039). Because sequencing covered only the TCR beta chain and unpaired alpha chains were not captured, true repertoire diversity is likely underestimated. With just four or five patients in the study, the authors point out that the findings should be validated in a larger study. Repertoire overlap was found to be higher between tumor regions (mean around 35%) than between tumor-adjacent (about 17%) or tumor-blood (around 14%) pairs, consistent with antigen-driven expansion. Only about 7-25% of top clones were found in all five regions of a tumor, suggesting spatial heterogeneity of tumor-infiltrating T cells. Because the samples were bulk and unsorted, CD4+ and CD8+ T cell repertoires could not be compared.

Without any cell sorting, total RNA and DNA were co-extracted from about 20-30 mg of bulk tissue using the AllPrep DNA/RNA mini kit. Four to six patients with histopathologically diagnosed primary liver carcinoma underwent surgical resection in China between November 2015 and March 2016. Patients had chronic HBV infection and were treatment-naive at sampling. Five spatially separated regions were sampled per tumor: superior, inferior, left-lateral and right-lateral poles, plus the tumor centre. According to histology, viable tumor cells made up more than 75% of every tumor sample. Pieces of fresh tumor and adjacent tissue were cut in half, with one half kept in RNAlater at -80 degrees C and the other half sent for histology. TCRbeta-specific cDNA was reverse-transcribed from about 0.45 ug total RNA using a constant-region primer and ProtoScript II reverse transcriptase. Three nested multiplex PCR rounds, following a slightly modified ARM-PCR procedure, were used to build the TCRbeta libraries. Multiplex TRBV1-TRBV30 forward primers and a Cbeta reverse primer were used in the first two PCR rounds, each of which was run for around 10 cycles. Sample barcodes and Illumina adapters were attached in a final 25-cycle PCR using Deep VentR polymerase. Before sequencing, amplicons between 200 and 500 bp were purified from gel using a QIAquick gel extraction kit. An Illumina HiSeq 2500 was used to sequence the TCRbeta amplicons with 250-bp paired-end reads. Per the original workflow: Quality trimming of reads was performed with Trimmomatic v0.33, and paired reads were merged with FLASH v1.2.11 so that full CDR3 sequences could be recovered. MiGEC v1.2.1b assigned V, D and J germline segments to the rearranged TCRbeta sequences. VDJtools v1.0.0 computed clonotype statistics and Shannon-Wiener diversity indices. To cut down on sampling bias, every analysis after diversity analysis relied on just the 250 most abundant clonotypes from each sample. TCRdb reprocessed the public reads (quality trimming at Q25 with fastp, clone calling with MiXCR) and kept in-frame beta chains. Merged by CDR3 protein, the rows form single entries marked with the most common genes and DNA. These V and J calls derive from TCRdb rather than the authors' analysis. This sample has roughly 100,000 distinct CDR3 sequences in its table, and roughly 80% of those were observed once. The ten largest clones capture approximately 18% of the sample.

As to this clonotype: The clone's antigen remains unknown. At one end the junction does not follow the germline gene, possibly because of a read error.

Via the germline V gene, CDR1 is SQVTM and CDR2 ANQGSEA. The CDR3 holds 16 amino acids from the cysteine to the phenylalanine. The kept DNA is CDR3 alone, 48 bases in frame from the first base. The clonotype was recovered from a man between 40 and 49 years old with primary liver carcinoma and hepatitis B virus infection. The chain is encoded by TRBV29-1 joined to TRBJ2-6; the D region possibly corresponds to TRBD2 (6 bases align). Sequenced input: liver tumor tissue from sampling region 3. Sample cell subset or site, as interpreted from the label and publication: tumor region T3, left-lateral pole. Read as DNA, the sequence is TGCAGCGTTTTCCGGGAGACAGACTATGGGGCCAACGTCCTGTCTTTC. This yields the protein CSVFRETDYGANVLSF. Full variable domain (CDR3 extended with the reference TRBV29-1 and TRBJ2-6 proteins): SAVISQKPSRDICQRGTSLTIQCQVDSQVTMMFWYRQQPGQSLTLIATANQGSEATYESGFVIDKFPISRPNLTFSTLTVSNMSPEDSSIYLCSVFRETDYGANVLSFGAGSRLTVL.